This T cell receptor (beta chain) was retrieved from a study of T cell responses to AZD1222 COVID-19 vaccine. Study-wide results and limits: Scientists sampled the repertoires only once the peak T cell response had passed.

This table comes from immunoSEQ multiplex PCR, and its TCRdb copy is limited to in-frame clones, with some not included. The sample includes under 70,000 clones, around 89% of them seen just once. About this clone itself: Antigen: not known.

The sample consisted of peripheral blood, taken 28 days after the second AZD1222 dose. The clonotype originates from an adult who received the AZD1222 COVID-19 vaccine.

CDR3 nucleotides: TGTGCCAGCAGCCCGCGACTAGCGGGATCCAATGAGCAGTTCTTC. It translates to CASSPRLAGSNEQFF. The chain carries TRBV9 and TRBJ2-1; 11 nucleotides match TRBD2. Germline CDR1 SGDLS, CDR2 YYNGEE. The trim removed 4 bases at V and 6 bases at J, leaving 6 bases unmatched. The CDR3 spans 15 residues.